The clone carrying this T cell receptor beta chain was detected only once. Antigen unknown. Through a sample-barcoded 5' primer and a J-beta primer mix, a second PCR was run for about 6 to 11 cycles. TCRdb re-analysed the 5' RACE reads in MiXCR, keeping a single row per CDR3 protein. The sample contains around 790,000 distinct CDR3 sequences, under 55% of which appear only once. The CDR3 is made up of 14 amino acids. The V gene's germline CDR1 is SGDLS and CDR2 YYNGEE. V lost 2 bases, J lost 3 bases, and 11 bases lay in between. This sample was taken from a study of blood T cells in healthy people across ages. General study points: The donors' CMV status was not determined, possibly confounding changes in expanded clonotypes. Aged donors had fewer naive CD4+ cells and lower diversity than long-lived donors. The fall in TCR beta diversity per million T cells was roughly linear with age.

This clonotype originated in a man between 60 and 75 years old in good health. The J gene is TRBJ1-1, the V gene TRBV9; D not resolved. Sequences were obtained from blood. In DNA, the CDR3 is TGTGCCAGCAGCGTGCTTGGGAGTGACACTGAAGCTTTCTTT. It encodes CASSVLGSDTEAFF.